A single T cell receptor (beta chain) is shown here with its context. Its antigen is currently not known. Base qualities are not provided; no much larger clone lies one nucleotide away. The CDR3, from cysteine to phenylalanine, totals 15 residues. Solely the CDR3 DNA is kept, with 45 bases framed from the first base. V is pared back by 4 bases and J by 5 bases, with 15 bases lying between the germline termini. The germline V gene gives CDR1 as SGHRS and CDR2 as YFSETQ. The sample belongs to a study of shared clonotypes between healthy human individuals (dated by TCRdb to about 2020). At the level of the whole study: A couple of women and a few men aged 18 to 49 years were included in the cohort. Per donor, three plates each were used for CD4 naive and CD4 memory, two for CD8 naive, and one for CD8 memory. Per donor, leukapheresis produced somewhere between about 0.9 and 9.5 billion PBMCs. Different laboratories and diverse techniques were used to prepare libraries and sequence TCR repertoires, to increase sequencing depth and limit assay-specific biases. The study deeply sequenced blood TCR repertoires of roughly five healthy adults to estimate repertoire size and the extent of clonotype sharing between individuals. The paper as a whole reports these results and caveats: Compared with non-shared clonotypes, the clonotypes found in all four sorted-subset donors had higher generation probabilities. Pairwise subsampling indicated that sequencing depth was expected to affect the degree of clonotype sharing among donors. Incomplete sequencing was indicated by rarefaction of sorted-subset datasets, despite the large sequencing depth. Sampling was restricted to blood, and TCR repertoires in tissue are likely to differ from TCR repertoires in blood. Larger estimated clonotype richness was generally found for naive subsets than for memory subsets. The small number of donors limited the genetic and exposure-history diversity represented. About 4.5% of naive CD4, approximately 3.7% of naive CD8, approximately 2% of memory CD4, and approximately 0.39% of memory CD8 clonotypes were shared across a few donors.

The donors were healthy, HIV-negative adults who had no recently reported acute infections or vaccinations. All donors were Caucasian adults living in Nashville, Tennessee, USA. CD4+ T cells were enriched by magnetic negative selection, after which naive cells were positively selected on CD45RA and the negative fraction was taken as the memory subset. After blood collection by leukapheresis, PBMCs were isolated using Ficoll-Histopaque density gradient centrifugation and then cryopreserved in the vapor phase of liquid nitrogen. Analytical flow cytometry was used to check the purity and quantity of every magnetically sorted T cell population. From each sorted fraction, genomic DNA was isolated and quantified by UV absorbance on a Nanodrop 2000c. TCR CDR3 regions were amplified from genomic DNA by multiplex PCR using the deep immunoSEQ assay. Extracted genomic DNA from each cell subset was spread evenly across all wells of several immunoSEQ 96-well plates, with each plate serving as a replicate. For sorted subsets, each replicate PCR was loaded with approximately 200 ng genomic DNA, equivalent to about 30,000 T cell genomes. Purified libraries were measured with a Qubit 3.0 fluorometer, size-checked on a Bioanalyzer 2100, and measured again with the KAPA Library Quantification kit. Every immunoSEQ 96-well plate was sequenced on a dedicated single-read 150-cycle Illumina NextSeq 550 flow cell. From the authors' description of their analysis: The immunoSEQ output contained only junctional sequences without quality scores, so filtering could not match that applied to full-length reads. To assign V/J genes and CDR3, sequences were annotated against IMGT germline references using PyIR, a Python wrapper for IgBLAST v1.9. Reads were filtered out if the reads had weak V/J assignments (E-value above 1e-6), no CDR3, stop codons, out-of-frame junctions, or ambiguous translated residues. V3J clonotypes were defined by identical inferred V gene, J gene, and CDR3 amino acid sequence. Percentage overlap between repertoires was computed as shared unique clonotypes divided by the size of the smaller repertoire. Repertoire richness was assessed with RTK rarefaction, the Chao1 estimator, and Recon v2.1 estimates of unobserved clonotypes. Generation probabilities for all TCRbeta clonotypes obtained by the gDNA method from several donors were computed using OLGA. TCRdb mirrors the immuneACCESS table, restricted to in-frame sequences. Some clones are absent from its copies; in checked studies, under half trace to an unresolved V gene, and the reason for the others is unknown. The V and J calls and the clone size are those of that table, but D and trimming were determined from the DNA. This sample lists about 2.4 million clones; approximately 94% were detected once. The ten largest clones take up roughly 0.36% of the sample.

The TCR originated in a man between 18 and 35 years old in good health. Some clones in this sample may be carry-over from other donors' samples. Input material: naive CD4+ T cells from PBMCs. According to the study, the label for this sample's cell subset or site signals: CD45RA+ positively selected. The rearranged segments are TRBV5-1 and TRBJ1-4, and TRBD1 may be the D gene, going by 5 matching bases. The CDR3 protein is CASSLGFTGNEKLFF. The DNA sequence is TGCGCCAGCAGCCTTGGTTTCACAGGCAATGAAAAACTGTTTTTT.